This T cell receptor (beta chain) was identified in a study of tumor-infiltrating lymphocytes in localized non-small cell lung cancer. Study-wide results and limits: IM1 and IM2 tumors showed no difference in T-cell fraction. Different pieces of the same tissue went to different assays, confounding technical variation with intratumor heterogeneity.

This clone showed up just once. Its antigen is unidentified. Here immunoSEQ multiplex PCR was the method, and the copy in TCRdb shows in-frame clones only, minus some. The table has 13,000 to 15,000 clones, roughly 75% seen once; the top ten hold around 20%. Material: uninvolved lung tissue not adjacent to the tumor. This TCR derives from a human donor with non-small cell lung cancer.

The CDR3 protein is CASSPPGSGVYEQYF. For the CDR3, the DNA is TGTGCCAGCAGTCCCCCGGGCTCGGGAGTATACGAGCAGTACTTC. J is TRBJ2-7 and V is TRBV27, with D perhaps matching TRBD2 (6 bases). Germline loops: CDR1 MNHEY, CDR2 SMNVEV (reference sequence). The V gene lost 5 bases and the J gene lost 4 bases, with 18 bases spanning the gap. This CDR3 has 15 amino acids.